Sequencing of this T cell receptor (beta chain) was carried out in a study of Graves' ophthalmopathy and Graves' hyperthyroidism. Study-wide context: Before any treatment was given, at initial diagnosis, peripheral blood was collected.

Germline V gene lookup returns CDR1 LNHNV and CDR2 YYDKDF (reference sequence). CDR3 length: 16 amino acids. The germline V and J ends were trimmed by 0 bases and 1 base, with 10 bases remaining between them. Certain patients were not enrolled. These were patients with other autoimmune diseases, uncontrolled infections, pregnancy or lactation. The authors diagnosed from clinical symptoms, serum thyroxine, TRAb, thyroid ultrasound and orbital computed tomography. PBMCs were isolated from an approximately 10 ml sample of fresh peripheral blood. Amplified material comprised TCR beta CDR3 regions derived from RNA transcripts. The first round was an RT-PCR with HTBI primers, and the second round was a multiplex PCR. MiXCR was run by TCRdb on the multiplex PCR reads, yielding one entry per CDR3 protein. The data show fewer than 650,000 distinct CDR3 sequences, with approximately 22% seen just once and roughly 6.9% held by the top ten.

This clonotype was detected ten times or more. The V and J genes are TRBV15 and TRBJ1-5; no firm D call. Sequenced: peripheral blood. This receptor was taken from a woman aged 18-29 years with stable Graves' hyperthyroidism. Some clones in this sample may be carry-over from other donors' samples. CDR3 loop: CATSRDGRLSNQPQHF. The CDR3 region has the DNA TGTGCCACCAGCAGAGATGGCAGACTCAGCAATCAGCCCCAGCATTTT.